A selection of T cell receptor beta chains follows, all from one sample in a study of glioma-infiltrating T cells after dendritic cell vaccination. Clones were sequenced by immunoSEQ multiplex PCR, and TCRdb holds only the in-frame ones, with some missing. The data show about 64,000 clones, around 83% seen once. Sequenced here: blood, sampled before dendritic cell vaccination. All receptors derive from a human donor with glioblastoma. CDR3s include the opening cysteine and the closing phenylalanine or tryptophan. A D gene is named only where the DNA matches it firmly. Part of the rows lack a size; the others show once, few, many or a class for expanded clones.

>few|TRBJ1-5|NA|TRBV7-6
TGTGCCAGCAGCTTAGATTGGCAACAGCCCCAGCATTTT
CASSLDWQQPQHF
>NA|TRBJ2-7|NA|TRBV28
TGTGCCATCACCACAGTCCGCTCCTACGAGCAGTACTTC
CAITTVRSYEQYF
>once|TRBJ2-1|TRBD2|TRBV5-1
TGCGCCAGCAAAGCGGGGGCCGATTACAATGAGCAGTTCTTC
CASKAGADYNEQFF
>once|TRBJ2-2|TRBD2|TRBV5-1
TGCGCCAGCAGCCCCGGCGGGGGGGCCGCCGGGGAGCTGTTTTTT
CASSPGGGAAGELFF
>NA|TRBJ2-3|TRBD2|TRBV5-4
TGTGCCAGCAGCTCCGGGGGGGCAGAAGATACGCAGTATTTT
CASSSGGAEDTQYF
>few|TRBJ1-6|TRBD1|TRBV2
TGTGCCAGCACGACAGGGGCCACCCTCCACTTT
CASTTGATLHF
>NA|TRBJ2-3|TRBD2|TRBV6-1
TGTGCCAGCACCCTCGGACTAGCGGGGATAAATACGCAGTATTTT
CASTLGLAGINTQYF
>NA|TRBJ1-6|TRBD1|TRBV10-2
TGCGCCAGCAGTGATTCTCCAGGGGGCACTTCACCCCTCCACTTT
CASSDSPGGTSPLHF
>NA|TRBJ2-3|NA|TRBV5-4
TGTGCCAGCAGCTCTAGCCCAGATACGCAGTATTTT
CASSSSPDTQYF
>NA|TRBJ2-1|TRBD2|TRBV5-1
TGCGCCAGCAGCTTGGGACTAGCGGGGGGCGGCAATGAGCAGTTCTTC
CASSLGLAGGGNEQFF
>NA|TRBJ2-5|TRBD2|TRBV4-2
TGTGCCAGCAGCCAGGACACTAGCGGGGAGACCCAGTACTTC
CASSQDTSGETQYF
>once|TRBJ1-6|NA|TRBV5-1
TGCGCCAGCAGCTTCGGGGAAAGTGATTCACCCCTCCACTTT
CASSFGESDSPLHF
>NA|TRBJ1-1|TRBD1|TRBV19
TGTGCCAGTAGCAGGGGGCGACAAGAGAGCACTGAAGCTTTCTTT
CASSRGRQESTEAFF
>NA|TRBJ1-2|TRBD1|TRBV10-2
TGCGCCAGCGGGACAGGGGTTTACTATGGCTACACCTTC
CASGTGVYYGYTF
>NA|TRBJ2-3|NA|TRBV28
TGTGCCAGCAGTTCCTCAGGTTTAACTAGCACAGATACGCAGTATTTT
CASSSSGLTSTDTQYF
>NA|TRBJ2-7|TRBD1|TRBV7-9
TGTGCCAGCAGCTCACCAGGGGGCTCCGAGCAGTACTTC
CASSSPGGSEQYF
>NA|TRBJ2-2|TRBD1|TRBV29-1
TGCAGCGCAACCCTCCTCGGGACAGGGGGACCCACCGGGGAGCTGTTTTTT
CSATLLGTGGPTGELFF
>NA|TRBJ1-1|NA|TRBV7-6
TGTGCCAGCAGCCTCAGTGGGCTGGGGAGCACTGAAGCTTTCTTT
CASSLSGLGSTEAFF
>NA|TRBJ2-3|NA|TRBV28
TGTGCCAGCAGGCCTTTACAGGTTCCAACAGATACGCAGTATTTT
CASRPLQVPTDTQYF
>once|TRBJ2-7|NA|TRBV6-5
TGTGCCAGCAGTTTGTACGGGGGATCCGAGCAGTACTTC
CASSLYGGSEQYF
>NA|TRBJ2-7|NA|TRBV6-1
TGTGCCAGCAGTGAAGCGACAGGCCAGGGCACCCACGAGCAGTACTTC
CASSEATGQGTHEQYF
>NA|TRBJ2-2|NA|TRBV15
TGTGCCACCAGCAGCAATCCAAGCCCCAACACCGGGGAGCTGTTTTTT
CATSSNPSPNTGELFF
>NA|TRBJ1-2|NA|TRBV19
TGTGCCAGTTCCTTCGGAGGGAACTATGGCTACACCTTC
CASSFGGNYGYTF
>NA|TRBJ1-5|NA|TRBV6-1
TGTGCCAGCAGTGGATCGGCGGCAGGGCTAGTCAATCAGCCCCAGCATTTT
CASSGSAAGLVNQPQHF
>NA|TRBJ1-1|TRBD1|TRBV19
TGTGCCAGTACGGGACAGGCGGGTCACACTGAAGCTTTCTTT
CASTGQAGHTEAFF
>few|TRBJ1-3|NA|TRBV5-1
TGCGCCAGCAGCTTGGCCGGGAGCGAGTCTGGAAACACCATATATTTT
CASSLAGSESGNTIYF
>few|TRBJ2-7|TRBD1|TRBV16
TGTGCCAGCAGCCCGACAGGGGGGTTCGACGAGCAGTACTTC
CASSPTGGFDEQYF
>NA|TRBJ2-7|NA|TRBV19
TGTGCCAGTAGTATCCTCAGGGGTGGCGAGCAGTACTTC
CASSILRGGEQYF
>NA|TRBJ2-2|NA|TRBV28
TGTGCCAGCAGTTTCAGGGTTGCCGGGGAGCTGTTTTTT
CASSFRVAGELFF
>NA|TRBJ2-7|TRBD2|TRBV7-2
TGTGCCAGCAGCACTAGCGGGGGCTCCTACGAGCAGTACTTC
CASSTSGGSYEQYF
>NA|TRBJ2-7|NA|TRBV5-1
TGCGCCAGCAGCTTGAGTAGGGGGGGGTCCTACGAGCAGTACTTC
CASSLSRGGSYEQYF
>NA|TRBJ2-7|NA|TRBV5-4
TGTGCCAGCAGCTTGCCCGCGGGTGAGCAGTACTTC
CASSLPAGEQYF
>NA|TRBJ2-1|TRBD1|TRBV2
TGTGCCAGCAGCGCCGGGACAGGGGCCCTAAATGAGCAGTTCTTC
CASSAGTGALNEQFF
>NA|TRBJ2-5|NA|TRBV7-9
TGTGCCAGCAGCGATACAGGTGTCCAAGAGACCCAGTACTTC
CASSDTGVQETQYF
>NA|TRBJ2-3|TRBD2|TRBV7-2
TGTGCCAGCAGCTTAGGTCTAAGGACTAGGGCTACAGATACGCAGTATTTT
CASSLGLRTRATDTQYF
>NA|TRBJ1-6|NA|TRBV10-2
TGCGCCAGCAGTGACGGGGGGCGCCGCAATTCACCCCTCCACTTT
CASSDGGRRNSPLHF
>NA|TRBJ1-2|TRBD1|TRBV5-4
TGTGCCAGCAGCTTTGCTGTGGTGGACAGGGGAGGTGGCTACACCTTC
CASSFAVVDRGGGYTF